A single TCR beta chain is shown here with its context. What it recognizes is unknown. The data belong to a study of T cells in Graves' hyperthyroidism and ophthalmopathy. Thyroid ultrasound and orbital computed tomography, with clinical symptoms and serum thyroxine and TRAb, informed diagnoses. CDR3 length: 18 amino acids. Trimming pared 1 base from V and 1 base from J, leaving 19 bases between. What was amplified from RNA transcripts were TCR beta CDR3 regions. Using the HTBI primer set, a first-round RT-PCR was run on the TCR CDR3. TCRdb redid the calling of the multiplex PCR reads with MiXCR, one entry per CDR3 protein. The data show 550,000 to 600,000 distinct CDR3 sequences, with over 15% seen just once and 15% to 20% held by the top ten. General study points: Most thyroid clonotypes expanded above 0.001 appeared in blood too. Ophthalmopathy was distinguished from stable hyperthyroidism by 13 V-J signatures.

The genes are TRBV12-3 or TRBV12-4 and TRBJ1-2; possibly TRBD1 for D (6 bases). The sample consisted of blood. The clonotype was recovered from a woman younger than 30 with Graves' hyperthyroidism. As DNA, the CDR3 is TGTGCCAGCAGTTTAGAGGGGGATCGACAGGATCTTAACTATGGCTACACCTTC. The encoded protein is CASSLEGDRQDLNYGYTF.